One T cell receptor (beta chain) is described in this entry. Its target is unknown. Despite likely unrecorded immune exposures, the donors were nominally healthy at the time of sampling. This specimen comes from a study of cytomegalovirus exposure and HLA in healthy donors. General observations from the study: In a later analysis, DRB1 alleles had the most associated TCRs; HLA-C alleles the fewest.

Vbeta (60) and Jbeta (13) primers were used in the PCR. The protocol was immunoSEQ multiplex PCR, while the TCRdb copy is restricted to in-frame clones and leaves out a portion. The sample table includes tens of thousands of clones. Trimming stripped 1 base from V and 9 bases from J, with 10 bases between. The CDR3 spans 13 residues. CDR1 is LNHNV, CDR2 YYDKDF, per germline (reference sequence). Material: PBMCs. This receptor was identified in a female donor in good health and CMV-seropositive. The rearrangement links TRBV15 to TRBJ2-1; no clear D gene. CDR3 nucleotide sequence: TGTGCCACCAGCAGAGCAGGCAGGTCTGAGCAGTTCTTC. The encoded protein is CATSRAGRSEQFF.